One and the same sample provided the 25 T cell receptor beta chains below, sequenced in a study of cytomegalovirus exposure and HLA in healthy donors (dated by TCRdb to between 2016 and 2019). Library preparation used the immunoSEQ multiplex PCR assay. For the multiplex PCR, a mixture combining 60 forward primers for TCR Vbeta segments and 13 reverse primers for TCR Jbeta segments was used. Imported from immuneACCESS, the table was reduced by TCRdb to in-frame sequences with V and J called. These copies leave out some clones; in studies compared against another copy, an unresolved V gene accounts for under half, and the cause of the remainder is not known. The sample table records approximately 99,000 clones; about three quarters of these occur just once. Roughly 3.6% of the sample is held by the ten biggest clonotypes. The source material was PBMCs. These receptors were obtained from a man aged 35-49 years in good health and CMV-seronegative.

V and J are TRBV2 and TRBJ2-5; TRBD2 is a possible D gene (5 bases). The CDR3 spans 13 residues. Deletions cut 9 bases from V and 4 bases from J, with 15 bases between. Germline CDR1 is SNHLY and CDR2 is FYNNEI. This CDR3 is CARDSTDGETQYF. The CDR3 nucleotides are TGTGCCAGGGACTCGACGGACGGAGAGACCCAGTACTTC.

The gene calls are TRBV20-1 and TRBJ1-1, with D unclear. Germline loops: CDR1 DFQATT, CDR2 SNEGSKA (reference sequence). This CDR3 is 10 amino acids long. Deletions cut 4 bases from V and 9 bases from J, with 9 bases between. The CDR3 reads CSAMRVKAFF. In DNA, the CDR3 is TGCAGTGCTATGAGAGTAAAAGCTTTCTTT.

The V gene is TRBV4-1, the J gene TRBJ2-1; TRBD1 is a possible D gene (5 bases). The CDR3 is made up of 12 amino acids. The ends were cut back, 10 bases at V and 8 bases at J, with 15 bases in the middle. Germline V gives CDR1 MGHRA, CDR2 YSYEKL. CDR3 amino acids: CATADSIHEQFF. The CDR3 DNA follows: TGCGCCACCGCTGACAGCATCCATGAGCAGTTCTTC.

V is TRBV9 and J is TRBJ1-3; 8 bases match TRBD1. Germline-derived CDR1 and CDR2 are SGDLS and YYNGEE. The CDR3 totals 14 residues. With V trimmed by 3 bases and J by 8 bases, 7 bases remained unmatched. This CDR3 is CASSAPTGVDTIYF. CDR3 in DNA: TGTGCCAGCAGCGCCCCGACAGGGGTGGACACCATATATTTT. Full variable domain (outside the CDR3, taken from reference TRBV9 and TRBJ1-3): DSGVTQTPKHLITATGQRVTLRCSPRSGDLSVYWYQQSLDQGLQFLIQYYNGEERAKGNILERFSAQQFPDLHSELNLSSLELGDSALYFCASSAPTGVDTIYFGEGSWLTVV.

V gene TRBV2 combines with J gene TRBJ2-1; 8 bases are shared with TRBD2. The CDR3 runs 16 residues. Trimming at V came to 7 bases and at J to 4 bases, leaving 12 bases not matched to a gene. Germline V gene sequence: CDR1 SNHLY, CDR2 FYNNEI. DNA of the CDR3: TGTGCCAGCATCCGATCCGGGGGGGCGGTTTACAATGAGCAGTTCTTC. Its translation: CASIRSGGAVYNEQFF.

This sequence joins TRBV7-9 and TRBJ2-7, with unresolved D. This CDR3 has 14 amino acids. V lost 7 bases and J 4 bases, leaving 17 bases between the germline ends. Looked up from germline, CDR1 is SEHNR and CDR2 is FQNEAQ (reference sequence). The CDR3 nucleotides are TGTGCCAGCACCTCCCTGGCCCGGAGATACGAGCAGTACTTC. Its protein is CASTSLARRYEQYF.

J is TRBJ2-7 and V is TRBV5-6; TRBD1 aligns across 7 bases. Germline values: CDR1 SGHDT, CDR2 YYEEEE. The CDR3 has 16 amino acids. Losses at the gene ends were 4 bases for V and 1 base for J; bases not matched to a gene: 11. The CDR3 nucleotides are TGTGCCAGCAGCGGAAGGACAGGACCTACATCCTACGAGCAGTACTTC. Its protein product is CASSGRTGPTSYEQYF.

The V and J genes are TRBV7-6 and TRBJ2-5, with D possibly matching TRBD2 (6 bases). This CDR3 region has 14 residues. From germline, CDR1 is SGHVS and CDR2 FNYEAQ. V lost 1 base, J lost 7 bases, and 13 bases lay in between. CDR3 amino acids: CASSLVTSEGTQYF. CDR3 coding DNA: TGTGCCAGCAGCTTAGTGACTAGTGAGGGGACCCAGTACTTC.

CDR3 nucleotide sequence: TGTGCCAGCAGTGAGGACCAGGCCTTATGGGGAGATGGCTACACCTTC. This codes for CASSEDQALWGDGYTF. The chain recombines TRBV2 with TRBJ1-2; no definite D call. CDR1 is SNHLY, CDR2 FYNNEI, per germline. Trimming pared 3 bases from V and 6 bases from J, leaving 20 bases between. This CDR3 has 16 amino acids.

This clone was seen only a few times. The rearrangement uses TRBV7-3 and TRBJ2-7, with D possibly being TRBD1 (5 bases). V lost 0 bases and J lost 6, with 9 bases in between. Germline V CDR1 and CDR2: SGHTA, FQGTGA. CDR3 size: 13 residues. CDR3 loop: CASSLTSGSEQYF. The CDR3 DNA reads TGTGCCAGCAGCTTAACGTCAGGGTCCGAGCAGTACTTC.

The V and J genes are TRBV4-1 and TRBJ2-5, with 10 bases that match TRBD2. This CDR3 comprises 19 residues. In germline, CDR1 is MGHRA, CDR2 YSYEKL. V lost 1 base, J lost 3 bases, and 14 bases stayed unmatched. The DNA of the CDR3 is TGCGCCAGCAGCCAAGGCGCTTGGCAGCTAGCGGGGGCAGAAGAGACCCAGTACTTC. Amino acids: CASSQGAWQLAGAEETQYF.

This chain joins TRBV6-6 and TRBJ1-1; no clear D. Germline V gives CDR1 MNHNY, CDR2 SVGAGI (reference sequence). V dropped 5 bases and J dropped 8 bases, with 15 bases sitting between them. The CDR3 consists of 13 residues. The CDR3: CASSASAGLEAFF. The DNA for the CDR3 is TGTGCCAGCAGTGCTTCTGCGGGGTTGGAAGCTTTCTTT.

DNA for the CDR3: TGCGCCAGCAGCTTTCGCCCTAGCGGGGGGGAAGAGACCCAGTACTTC. Amino acid sequence: CASSFRPSGGEETQYF. The chain joins TRBV5-1 to TRBJ2-5; 12 positions match TRBD2. The CDR3 contains 16 residues. Unmatched junction bases numbered 5, after V lost 2 bases and J lost 3 bases. Germline V lookup: CDR1 SGHRS, CDR2 YFSETQ. The full variable domain, in which reference TRBV5-1 and TRBJ2-5 provide the parts outside the CDR3, is KAGVTQTPRYLIKTRGQQVTLSCSPISGHRSVSWYQQTPGQGLQFLFEYFSETQRNKGNFPGRFSGRQFSNSRSEMNVSTLELGDSALYLCASSFRPSGGEETQYFGPGTRLLVL.

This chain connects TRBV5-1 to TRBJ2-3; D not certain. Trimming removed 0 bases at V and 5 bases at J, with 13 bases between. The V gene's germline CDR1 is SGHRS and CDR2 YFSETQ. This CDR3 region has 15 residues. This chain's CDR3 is CASSLGVSTGDTQYF. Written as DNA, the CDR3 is TGCGCCAGCAGCTTGGGGGTGAGCACGGGAGATACGCAGTATTTT.

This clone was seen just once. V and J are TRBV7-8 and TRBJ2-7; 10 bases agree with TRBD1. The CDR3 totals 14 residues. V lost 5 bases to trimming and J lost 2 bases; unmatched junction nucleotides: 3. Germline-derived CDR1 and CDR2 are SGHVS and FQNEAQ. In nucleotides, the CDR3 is TGTGCCAGCAGCCAGGGACAGGGGACCTACGAGCAGTACTTC. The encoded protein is CASSQGQGTYEQYF.

The CDR3, as DNA: TGCGCCAGCAGCTTGGAACTAGCGGGGGCCGGGGAGCTGTTTTTT. Its protein product is CASSLELAGAGELFF. V usage is TRBV5-1 and J usage is TRBJ2-2, with 11 bases matching TRBD2. The CDR3 runs 15 residues. With 0 bases clipped from V and 6 bases from J, the junction kept 1 base outside the gene matches. Germline V lookup: CDR1 SGHRS, CDR2 YFSETQ.

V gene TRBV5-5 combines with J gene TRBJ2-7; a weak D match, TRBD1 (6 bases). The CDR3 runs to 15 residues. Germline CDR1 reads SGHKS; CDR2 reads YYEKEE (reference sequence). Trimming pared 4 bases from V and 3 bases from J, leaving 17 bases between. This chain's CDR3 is CASSASPQGIYEQYF. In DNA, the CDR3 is TGTGCCAGCAGCGCCAGCCCACAGGGAATCTACGAGCAGTACTTC.

The CDR3: CASSLVSSGNTIYF. CDR3 coding DNA: TGCGCCAGCAGCTTGGTCTCTTCTGGAAACACCATATATTTT. This sequence joins TRBV5-1 and TRBJ1-3, with D uncertain. The germline V gene encodes CDR1 SGHRS and CDR2 YFSETQ. The V end was cut by 0 bases, the J end by 1 base, with 5 bases between. This CDR3 has 14 amino acids.

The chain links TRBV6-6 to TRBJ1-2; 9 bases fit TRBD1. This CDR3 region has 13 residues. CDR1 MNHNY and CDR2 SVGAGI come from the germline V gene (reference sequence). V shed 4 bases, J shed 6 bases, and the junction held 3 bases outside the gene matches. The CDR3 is CASSSQGADGYTF. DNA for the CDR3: TGTGCCAGCAGTTCACAGGGGGCAGATGGCTACACCTTC.

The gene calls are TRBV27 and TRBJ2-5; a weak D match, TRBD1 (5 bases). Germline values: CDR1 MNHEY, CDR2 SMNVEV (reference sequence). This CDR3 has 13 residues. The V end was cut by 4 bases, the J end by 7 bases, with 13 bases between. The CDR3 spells CASSYVGVGTQYF. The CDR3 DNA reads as TGTGCCAGCAGTTACGTAGGGGTGGGGACCCAGTACTTC.

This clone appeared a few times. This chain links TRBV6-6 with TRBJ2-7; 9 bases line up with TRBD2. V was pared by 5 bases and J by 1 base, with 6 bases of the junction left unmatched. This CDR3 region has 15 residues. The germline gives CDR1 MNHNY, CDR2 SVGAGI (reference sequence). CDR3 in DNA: TGTGCCAGCAGTCGAAGCGGGGGGCGATCCTACGAGCAGTACTTC. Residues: CASSRSGGRSYEQYF.

This CDR3 reads CAARSGNTIYF. DNA for the CDR3: TGTGCCGCGAGATCTGGAAACACCATATATTTT. This chain connects TRBV25-1 to TRBJ1-3, with no clear D. Germline V gene sequence: CDR1 MGHDK, CDR2 SYGVNS. Trimming took off 11 bases at V and 1 base at J, with 6 bases between the two ends. The CDR3 is made up of 11 amino acids.

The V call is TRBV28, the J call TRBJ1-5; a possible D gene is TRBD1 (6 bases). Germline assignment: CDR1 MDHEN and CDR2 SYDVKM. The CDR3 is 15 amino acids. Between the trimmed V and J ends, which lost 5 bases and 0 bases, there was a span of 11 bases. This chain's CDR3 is CASSTDRFSNQPQHF. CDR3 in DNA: TGTGCCAGCAGTACCGACAGGTTTAGCAATCAGCCCCAGCATTTT.

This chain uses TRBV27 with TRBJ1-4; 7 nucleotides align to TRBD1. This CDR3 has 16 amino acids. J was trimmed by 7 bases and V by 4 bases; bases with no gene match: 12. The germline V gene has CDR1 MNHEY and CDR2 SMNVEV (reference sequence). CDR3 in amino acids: CASSSLPTGWGEKLFF. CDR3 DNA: TGTGCCAGCAGTTCCCTCCCGACAGGGTGGGGTGAAAAACTGTTTTTT.

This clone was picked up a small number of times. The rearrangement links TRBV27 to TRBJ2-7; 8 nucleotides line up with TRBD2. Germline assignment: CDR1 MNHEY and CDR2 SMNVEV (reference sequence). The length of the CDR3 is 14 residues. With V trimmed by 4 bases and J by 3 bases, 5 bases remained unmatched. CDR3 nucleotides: TGTGCCAGCAGTTCCATCGGGACTAGCTACGAGCAGTACTTC. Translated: CASSSIGTSYEQYF.